One TCR beta chain is described in this entry. The antigen remains undetermined. Per the germline V gene, CDR1 is SEHNR and CDR2 is FQNEAQ (reference sequence). The CDR3 totals 16 residues. V lost 5 bases and J lost 2, with 16 bases in between. Libraries were prepared by immunoSEQ multiplex PCR; TCRdb keeps only in-frame clonotypes and omits some of them. The repertoire consists of about 680,000 clones, with roughly nine tenths occurring once and the leading ten covering roughly 24%. Cells designated naive CD8 were CD45RO-negative and were positively selected for CCR7, with terminally differentiated effector memory CD45RA+ cells excluded. This specimen comes from a study of shared clonotypes between healthy human individuals. General observations from the study: Naive CD4 clonotypes were shared across several donors at about 5%. Naive subsets generally exceeded memory subsets in estimated richness.

This receptor was obtained from a man aged 25 to 45 in good health. The J gene is TRBJ2-1, the V gene TRBV7-9, with a weak D call TRBD1 (6 bases). Sequenced: naive CD8+ T cells sorted from blood. The CDR3 nucleotides read TGTGCCAGCAGCGACGAAGGGGGAGTACCCTACAATGAGCAGTTCTTC. Its translation: CASSDEGGVPYNEQFF.